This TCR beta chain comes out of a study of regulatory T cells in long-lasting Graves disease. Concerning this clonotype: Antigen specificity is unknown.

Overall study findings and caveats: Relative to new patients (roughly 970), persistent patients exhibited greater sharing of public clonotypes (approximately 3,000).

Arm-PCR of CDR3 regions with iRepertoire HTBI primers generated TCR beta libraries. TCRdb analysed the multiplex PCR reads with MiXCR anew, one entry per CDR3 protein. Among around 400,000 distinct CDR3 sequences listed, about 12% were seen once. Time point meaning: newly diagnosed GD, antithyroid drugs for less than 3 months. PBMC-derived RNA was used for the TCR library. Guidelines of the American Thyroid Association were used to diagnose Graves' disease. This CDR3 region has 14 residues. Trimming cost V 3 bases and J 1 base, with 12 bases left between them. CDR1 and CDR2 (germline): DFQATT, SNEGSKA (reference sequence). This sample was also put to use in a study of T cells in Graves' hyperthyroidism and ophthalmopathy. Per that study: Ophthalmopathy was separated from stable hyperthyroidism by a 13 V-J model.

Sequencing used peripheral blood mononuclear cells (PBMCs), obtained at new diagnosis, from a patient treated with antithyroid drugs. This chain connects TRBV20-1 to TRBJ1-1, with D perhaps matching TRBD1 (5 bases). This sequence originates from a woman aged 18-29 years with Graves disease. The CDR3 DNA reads TGCAGTGCTAGTAAGGCAGGGCCGAACACTGAAGCTTTCTTT. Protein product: CSASKAGPNTEAFF.